The 10 T cell receptor beta chains in this list originate from one sample, sequenced in a study of blood T cell repertoires in COVID-19 (dated by TCRdb to 2020 to 2021). Libraries came from the immunoSEQ multiplex PCR assay. TCRdb's version of the immuneACCESS table is confined to in-frame rearrangements and falls short of the full clone set. An unresolved V gene accounts for under half of the shortfall where checked; the remainder is of unknown origin. Across this sample there are over 200,000 clones, with more than 75% seen only once. The ten largest clones add up to 10% to 15% of the sample. Sequenced: peripheral blood. Receptors were obtained from a middle-aged woman with acute or convalescent COVID-19.

This chain connects TRBV2 to TRBJ2-5; D remains unclear. V was clipped by 6 bases and J by 2 bases, with 13 bases between them. The CDR3 is 14 residues long. Germline V gives CDR1 SNHLY, CDR2 FYNNEI. CDR3 region: CASRINNLQETQYF. The CDR3 nucleotides read TGTGCCAGCAGAATAAACAACCTTCAAGAGACCCAGTACTTC.

The chain carries TRBV2 and TRBJ1-5, with a weak D call TRBD1 (5 bases). Germline assignment: CDR1 SNHLY and CDR2 FYNNEI. V lost 2 bases and J 2 bases, leaving 10 bases between the germline ends. There are 15 residues in the CDR3. CDR3 DNA sequence: TGTGCCAGCAGTGAACGCAGGGTGGGCAATCAGCCCCAGCATTTT. Translating it yields CASSERRVGNQPQHF.

The chain recombines TRBV7-9 with TRBJ1-1; D is possibly TRBD1 (5 bases). Trimming shortened V by 5 bases and J by 6 bases, and 13 bases separated the two germline ends. Per germline, CDR1 SEHNR and CDR2 FQNEAQ (reference sequence). The CDR3 is 13 residues long. The CDR3 sequence: CASSLPGGAEAFF. The DNA of the CDR3 is TGTGCCAGCAGCCTCCCGGGGGGGGCTGAAGCTTTCTTT.

This rearrangement joins TRBV6-6 to TRBJ2-7, with 11 bases aligning to TRBD2. The CDR3 consists of 15 residues. Germline-derived CDR1 and CDR2 are MNHNY and SVGAGI (reference sequence). Trimming cost V 5 bases and J 1 base; bases outside gene matches: 4. The CDR3 region is CASSRSGGGSYEQYF. CDR3 coding DNA: TGTGCCAGCAGTCGTAGCGGGGGGGGGTCCTACGAGCAGTACTTC.

The chain uses TRBV5-4 and TRBJ1-2; D ambiguous. Trimming took off 2 bases at V and 1 base at J, with 9 bases between the two ends. Germline V gives CDR1 SGHNT, CDR2 YYREEE (reference sequence). The CDR3 is 14 amino acids. CDR3 nucleotide sequence: TGTGCCAGCAGCTTATCCAGAAATAACTATGGCTACACCTTC. Protein sequence: CASSLSRNNYGYTF. The whole variable domain, remainder taken from reference TRBV5-4 and TRBJ1-2, is ETGVTQSPTHLIKTRGQQVTLRCSSQSGHNTVSWYQQALGQGPQFIFQYYREEENGRGNFPPRFSGLQFPNYSSELNVNALELDDSALYLCASSLSRNNYGYTFGSGTRLTVV.

The count of this clone is one. The chain combines TRBV19 with TRBJ2-3; weak D call: TRBD1 (6 bases). Germline V CDR1 and CDR2: LNHDA, SQIVND (reference sequence). This CDR3 is 16 amino acids long. V lost 4 bases and J 6 bases, leaving 20 bases between the germline ends. CDR3 protein: CASSTEDRFMRDTQYF. The CDR3 DNA reads as TGTGCCAGTAGTACAGAAGACAGGTTTATGAGGGATACGCAGTATTTT.

The chain links TRBV11-3 to TRBJ2-7; D perhaps matches TRBD2 (6 bases). Trimming took off 2 bases at V and 5 bases at J, with 10 bases between the two ends. The CDR3 is made up of 13 amino acids. The germline V gene encodes CDR1 SGHNT and CDR2 YENEEA. CDR3 in DNA: TGTGCCAGCAGCTTAAGTGCGGGGAACGAGCAGTACTTC. Protein: CASSLSAGNEQYF.

The chain recombines TRBV11-3 with TRBJ2-3; 9 nucleotides align to TRBD1. Germline CDR1 reads SGHNT; CDR2 reads YENEEA. CDR3 length: 16 amino acids. Losses at the gene ends were 4 bases for V and 2 bases for J; bases not matched to a gene: 7. In DNA form, the CDR3 reads TGTGCCAGCAGCTCTTCGACAGGGGGATACACAGATACGCAGTATTTT. This sequence encodes CASSSSTGGYTDTQYF.

V gene TRBV27 combines with J gene TRBJ2-3, with 7 bases lining up with TRBD1. V gave up 6 bases and J gave up 1 base; unmatched junction bases: 7. Germline V lookup: CDR1 MNHEY, CDR2 SMNVEV (reference sequence). This CDR3 spans 15 amino acids. In DNA, the CDR3 is TGTGCCAGCAGGAGGACAGGAGCCCGCACAGATACGCAGTATTTT. Encoded protein: CASRRTGARTDTQYF.

This clone was counted between two and nine times. This rearrangement joins TRBV27 to TRBJ1-1; D remains unclear. This CDR3 spans 13 amino acids. CDR1 MNHEY and CDR2 SMNVEV come from the germline V gene (reference sequence). V lost 7 bases and J 3 bases, leaving 12 bases between the germline ends. The CDR3 nucleotides are TGTGCCAGCAATCGACGAGGGTACACTGAAGCTTTCTTT. Translation gives CASNRRGYTEAFF.